This T cell receptor (beta chain) emerged from a study of human T cells and chemical hapten exposure. In its sample, this clonotype was seen a few times. Antigen unknown. General study findings and limits: DPC sensitization left the count of TCRs above 1 in 1000 unchanged.

Time point noted: healthy volunteer bleed at 6 weeks. Unfractionated whole blood was the source from which total RNA was extracted. Library construction involved attaching unique molecular identifiers to individual cDNA molecules, which allowed quantitative, reproducible TCR counting. In the authors' methods: A per-sample median of roughly 91,000 TCRs was observed, with a range of about 20,000 to 700,000. TCRdb ran MiXCR on the RACE reads and lists one entry per CDR3 protein. TCRdb's processing, not the authors', yielded these V and J calls. The profile shows more than 60,000 distinct CDR3 sequences, 7% to 9% of them singletons. Germline CDR1 and CDR2: SEHNR and FQNEAQ (reference sequence). The length of the CDR3 is 14 residues. The V gene lost 5 bases and the J gene lost 3 bases, with 13 bases spanning the gap.

The chain joins TRBV7-9 to TRBJ1-1; D might be TRBD1 (6 bases). The sequencing sample was made of whole blood. The TCR originated in a male donor in good health. Some clones in this sample may be carry-over from other donors' samples. CDR3 sequence reads: CASSPDRKDTEAFF. For the CDR3, the DNA is TGTGCCAGCAGCCCGGACAGAAAGGACACTGAAGCTTTCTTT. The variable domain in full, with the rest retrieved from reference TRBV7-9 and TRBJ1-1, is DTGVSQNPRHKITKRGQNVTFRCDPISEHNRLYWYRQTLGQGPEFLTYFQNEAQLEKSRLLSDRFSAERPKGSFSTLEIQRTEQGDSAMYLCASSPDRKDTEAFFGQGTRLTVV.